The 9 T cell receptor beta chains listed next were all sequenced from one sample in a study of blood T cell repertoires in COVID-19. Profiling relied on immunoSEQ multiplex PCR, and the TCRdb table lists in-frame clones only, not all of them. The sample lists tens of thousands of clones, about 80% occurring once. Sequencing was performed on peripheral blood. The receptors come from a man older than 75 with active or convalescent COVID-19.

The genes are TRBV5-4 and TRBJ2-1, with D possibly being TRBD1 (8 bases). The CDR3 totals 16 residues. CDR1 and CDR2 from the germline V gene are SGHNT and YYREEE (reference sequence). Between the trimmed V and J ends, which lost 5 bases and 4 bases, there was a span of 19 bases. CDR3: CASSVQQGGNYNEQFF. CDR3 sequence (DNA): TGTGCCAGCAGTGTCCAACAGGGGGGGAATTACAATGAGCAGTTCTTC.

The chain employs TRBV19 and TRBJ2-6; 9 nucleotides align to TRBD1. The CDR3 sequence is 13 residues long. V dropped 1 base and J dropped 17; count of bases not matched to a gene: 6. Germline CDR1 and CDR2: LNHDA and SQIVND (reference sequence). CDR3 amino acids: CASSIALTGGVTF. CDR3 nucleotides: TGTGCCAGTAGTATAGCCCTGACAGGGGGAGTGACTTTC.

The CDR3 protein is CASRRSGGVLGSNEKLFF. The CDR3 DNA reads TGTGCCAGCAGGAGGAGTGGCGGGGTCCTGGGAAGTAATGAAAAACTGTTTTTT. The chain links TRBV2 to TRBJ1-4; no reliable D call. Germline CDR1 and CDR2: SNHLY and FYNNEI. The length of the CDR3 is 18 residues. V was clipped by 6 bases and J by 4 bases, with 24 bases between them.

This chain joins TRBV7-6 and TRBJ2-4, with a possible D match to TRBD2 (6 bases). V lost 5 bases to trimming and J lost 7 bases, with 9 bases between them. The CDR3 is 12 amino acids. Germline CDR1 is SGHVS and CDR2 is FNYEAQ. The CDR3 nucleotides read TGTGCCAGCAGCCCCGGGACTAACATTCAGTACTTC. It codes for CASSPGTNIQYF.

The chain couples TRBV25-1 to TRBJ2-3; TRBD2 aligns across 7 bases. CDR1 is MGHDK, CDR2 SYGVNS, per germline. Trimming removed 7 bases from V and 6 bases from J; junction bases left unmatched: 7. The CDR3 is 13 residues long. CDR3 sequence: CASKVAGADTQYF. The DNA for the CDR3 is TGTGCCAGCAAGGTTGCGGGAGCTGATACGCAGTATTTT.

This clone was detected once. This chain links TRBV19 with TRBJ1-2; weak D call: TRBD1 (6 bases). The length of the CDR3 is 11 residues. Germline-derived CDR1 and CDR2 are LNHDA and SQIVND (reference sequence). Deletions cut 4 bases from V and 8 bases from J, with 8 bases between. The CDR3 DNA sequence: TGTGCCAGTAGTAAAGGGGGAGGCTACACCTTC. As protein: CASSKGGGYTF.

This clone has a handful of counts. This sequence joins TRBV5-4 and TRBJ2-1; 13 bases agree with TRBD2. Trimming cost V 1 base and J 9 bases; bases outside gene matches: 4. The germline V gene encodes CDR1 SGHNT and CDR2 YYREEE (reference sequence). The CDR3 sequence is 15 residues long. CDR3 nucleotide sequence: TGTGCCAGCAGCTTGTTAGGGACTAGCGGGATTGAGCAGTTCTTC. Translated: CASSLLGTSGIEQFF.

This clone has a handful of counts. The chain carries TRBV7-9 and TRBJ1-5; no clear D gene. Germline CDR1 SEHNR, CDR2 FQNEAQ (reference sequence). V was shortened by 4 bases and J by 0 bases, with 10 bases between the two germline ends. The length of the CDR3 is 15 residues. CDR3 sequence reads: CASSSASSSNQPQHF. DNA of the CDR3: TGTGCCAGCAGCTCCGCTTCTAGTAGCAATCAGCCCCAGCATTTT. The full variable domain, with the rest looked up from reference TRBV7-9 and TRBJ1-5, is DTGVSQNPRHKITKRGQNVTFRCDPISEHNRLYWYRQTLGQGPEFLTYFQNEAQLEKSRLLSDRFSAERPKGSFSTLEIQRTEQGDSAMYLCASSSASSSNQPQHFGDGTRLSIL.

This chain uses TRBV7-2 with TRBJ2-7; 7 bases match TRBD2. V gave up 4 bases and J gave up 2 bases; unmatched junction bases: 8. Germline loops: CDR1 SGHTA, CDR2 FQGNSA. This CDR3 comprises 15 residues. The CDR3 DNA sequence: TGTGCCAGCAGCTCTCCGGGACTATCGACCTACGAGCAGTACTTC. It yields the protein CASSSPGLSTYEQYF.